This passage covers 9 T cell receptor beta chains from one sample sequenced in a study of cytomegalovirus exposure and HLA in healthy donors. Libraries were prepared by immunoSEQ multiplex PCR; TCRdb keeps only in-frame clonotypes and omits some of them. The sample lists some 250,000 clones; nearly 90% were seen once. Sequenced: PBMCs. All receptors derive from a woman aged 18-35 years in good health and CMV-seronegative.

V and J are TRBV9 and TRBJ2-3, with 9 bases that match TRBD2. There are 15 residues in the CDR3. V lost 0 bases, J lost 4 bases, and 3 bases stayed unmatched. The germline gives CDR1 SGDLS, CDR2 YYNGEE. The DNA for the CDR3 is TGTGCCAGCAGCGTAGCTAGCGGGGTAGCAGATACGCAGTATTTT. Translated, it gives CASSVASGVADTQYF.

This sequence joins TRBV7-2 and TRBJ2-7; the D gene is possibly TRBD2 (6 bases). The CDR3 extends over 14 amino acids. Trimming removed 5 bases from V and 1 base from J, with 12 bases in between. Germline loops: CDR1 SGHTA, CDR2 FQGNSA. The CDR3 region is CASSRRDLSYEQYF. The DNA for the CDR3 is TGTGCCAGCAGCCGGAGGGACCTTTCCTACGAGCAGTACTTC.

This chain links TRBV27 with TRBJ2-7, with 8 bases identical to TRBD2. V lost 4 bases to trimming and J lost 6 bases; unmatched junction nucleotides: 14. Germline V gives CDR1 MNHEY, CDR2 SMNVEV (reference sequence). This CDR3 has 16 amino acids. CDR3 nucleotides: TGTGCCAGCAGTTCCCCAGCGTCGGCGGGGGGTTCCGAGCAGTACTTC. Residues: CASSSPASAGGSEQYF.

The gene calls are TRBV5-1 and TRBJ2-5; the match to TRBD2 covers 9 bases. The CDR3 is 15 amino acids. V shed 4 bases, J shed 1 base, and the junction held 5 bases outside the gene matches. Germline-derived CDR1 and CDR2 are SGHRS and YFSETQ. CDR3 amino acids: CASSRSGGFQETQYF. CDR3 in DNA: TGCGCCAGCAGCCGAAGCGGGGGGTTCCAAGAGACCCAGTACTTC.

The gene calls are TRBV4-3 and TRBJ2-1, with 7 bases identical to TRBD2. This CDR3 has 17 amino acids. Germline V lookup: CDR1 LGHNA, CDR2 YSLEER. The junction had 14 bases not matched to a gene; V was cut back by 1 base and J by 8 bases. CDR3 in DNA: TGCGCCAGCAGCCAAGCCCCGACTAGCACATTCGCAGATGAGCAGTTCTTC. Translation gives CASSQAPTSTFADEQFF.

The rearrangement links TRBV5-1 to TRBJ2-3; 7 bases align to TRBD1. V shed 1 base, J shed 1 base, and the junction held 6 bases outside the gene matches. The V gene's germline CDR1 is SGHRS and CDR2 YFSETQ. This CDR3 comprises 16 residues. This CDR3 is CASSLKSGTGTDTQYF. DNA of the CDR3: TGCGCCAGCAGCTTGAAATCTGGGACAGGCACAGATACGCAGTATTTT.

The chain recombines TRBV28 with TRBJ2-3, with 7 positions matching TRBD1. This CDR3 region has 15 residues. J was trimmed by 4 bases and V by 6 bases; bases with no gene match: 10. CDR1 is MDHEN and CDR2 is SYDVKM in the germline V gene. DNA for the CDR3: TGTGCCAGCAGCCCCGTCCGGCAGGGGGCAGATACGCAGTATTTT. Translating it yields CASSPVRQGADTQYF. Together with reference TRBV28 and TRBJ2-3, the CDR3 gives the full variable domain: DVKVTQSSRYLVKRTGEKVFLECVQDMDHENMFWYRQDPGLGLRLIYFSYDVKMKEKGDIPEGYSVSREKKERFSLILESASTNQTSMYLCASSPVRQGADTQYFGPGTRLTVL.

The V gene is TRBV12-5, the J gene TRBJ2-2, with a possible D match to TRBD2 (6 bases). This CDR3 is built from 16 residues. Trimming left V 2 bases short and J 1 base short, with 11 bases between. The germline CDR1 and CDR2 sequences are LGHNT and FRNRAP. In DNA, the CDR3 is TGTGCTAGTGGTTTGATCGGGAGTCGGAACACCGGGGAGCTGTTTTTT. This encodes CASGLIGSRNTGELFF.

This clone showed up just a few times. The J gene is TRBJ1-5, the V gene TRBV2, with D possibly matching TRBD1 (6 bases). Germline V gene data show CDR1 as SNHLY and CDR2 as FYNNEI. This CDR3 spans 15 amino acids. The V gene lost 3 bases and the J gene lost 2 bases, with 11 bases spanning the gap. CDR3 nucleotide sequence: TGTGCCAGCAGTGAGACAGGAGGAGGCAATCAGCCCCAGCATTTT. This encodes CASSETGGGNQPQHF. The full variable domain, in which reference TRBV2 and TRBJ1-5 provide the parts outside the CDR3, is EPEVTQTPSHQVTQMGQEVILRCVPISNHLYFYWYRQILGQKVEFLVSFYNNEISEKSEIFDDQFSVERPDGSNFTLKIRSTKLEDSAMYFCASSETGGGNQPQHFGDGTRLSIL.